Listed below are T cell receptor beta chains from one sample, sequenced in a study of cytomegalovirus exposure and HLA in healthy donors. The protocol was immunoSEQ multiplex PCR, while the TCRdb copy is restricted to in-frame clones and leaves out a portion. The sample includes about 110,000 clones, 70% to 80% of them seen just once. The specimen was PBMCs. All receptors derive from a man aged 35-49 years in good health and CMV-seronegative. CDR3s include the opening cysteine and the closing phenylalanine or tryptophan. The order of the fields is V gene, CDR3 length, clone size, J gene, D gene, CDR3 DNA, CDR3 protein. The D gene is left open where the match is weak. Size tells how often a clone was seen (once, few, many) or the class of an expanded clone, and some rows leave it out.

>TRBV18|16|.|TRBJ2-5|.
TGTGCCAGAACAGGGACCGATAAGCCCAAACAAGAGACCCAGTACTTC
CARTGTDKPKQETQYF
>TRBV29-1|14|.|TRBJ1-5|.
TGCAGCGCCTTACAGGGAACGGGCAATCAGCCCCAGCATTTT
CSALQGTGNQPQHF
>TRBV27|15|.|TRBJ1-2|.
TGTGCCAGCAGTTACAGCCCGGGACAACCCTATGGCTACACCTTC
CASSYSPGQPYGYTF
>TRBV28|15|.|TRBJ1-3|.
TGTGCCAGCAGTTTATCGGCAGGGTCTGGAAACACCATATATTTT
CASSLSAGSGNTIYF
>TRBV30|15|few|TRBJ2-3|.
TGTGCCTGGAGTGTTGCCAGAACCGGCACAGATACGCAGTATTTT
CAWSVARTGTDTQYF
>TRBV28|15|once|TRBJ1-3|.
TGTGCCAGCAGTATTACAGGGATCTCTGGAAACACCATATATTTT
CASSITGISGNTIYF
>TRBV29-1|14|.|TRBJ2-7|TRBD1
TGCAGCGGCTCCGGGACAGGGAGCTCCTACGAGCAGTACTTC
CSGSGTGSSYEQYF
>TRBV28|21|.|TRBJ1-5|TRBD1
TGTGCCAGCAGTTTATTGTCTTTGGGACAGGGGGTTGGACAGAGCAATCAGCCCCAGCATTTT
CASSLLSLGQGVGQSNQPQHF
>TRBV21-1|15|few|TRBJ2-4|.
TGTGCCAGCAGCAAAGGTTCACTAGCCAAAAACATTCAGTACTTC
CASSKGSLAKNIQYF
>TRBV7-9|14|once|TRBJ2-1|.
TGTGCCAGCAGTACCGGGACTGGCAACAATGAGCAGTTCTTC
CASSTGTGNNEQFF
>TRBV14|15|.|TRBJ1-1|.
TGTGCCAGCAGCCAAGAACACCCAAGGAGAGCTGAAGCTTTCTTT
CASSQEHPRRAEAFF
>TRBV19|15|.|TRBJ2-3|.
TGTGCCAGTAGCATCCGTGAGCGGAACACAGATACGCAGTATTTT
CASSIRERNTDTQYF
>TRBV6-5|15|.|TRBJ1-5|TRBD1
TGTGCCAGCAGACCCACAGGGGGACTGGGTCAGCCCCAGCATTTT
CASRPTGGLGQPQHF
>TRBV5-6|13|.|TRBJ2-7|TRBD1
TGTGCCAGCAGCCGGACAGGGATCTACGAGCAGTACTTC
CASSRTGIYEQYF
>TRBV30|12|.|TRBJ1-5|TRBD1
TGTGCCTACTCCAGGGACAGGGAGCCCCAGCATTTT
CAYSRDREPQHF
>TRBV7-2|15|.|TRBJ2-7|TRBD2
TGTGCCAGCAGCCCCCGACTAGCGGGAGTGGGGGAGCAGTACTTC
CASSPRLAGVGEQYF
>TRBV7-9|16|.|TRBJ2-2|.
TGTTCCAGCAGCCCAACTCTGACTAGTCGGGGCGGGGAGCTGTTTTTT
CSSSPTLTSRGGELFF
>TRBV29-1|13|.|TRBJ2-7|TRBD1
TGCAGCGTGGAGACGGACAGGGCGTGGGAGCAGTACTTC
CSVETDRAWEQYF
>TRBV18|12|.|TRBJ2-1|.
TGTGCCAGCTCACGGTCCCGGGATGAGCAGTTCTTC
CASSRSRDEQFF
>TRBV6-1|15|few|TRBJ2-5|.
TGTGCCAGCACCCACTTGGACACCTACGGGGAGACCCAGTACTTC
CASTHLDTYGETQYF
>TRBV15|18|.|TRBJ1-6|.
TGTGCCACCAGCAGAGGACTACCAGTAGTGGGTGCTAATTCACCCCTCCACTTT
CATSRGLPVVGANSPLHF
>TRBV5-4|15|few|TRBJ1-2|TRBD1
TGTGCCAGCAGCTCCGGGACAGGGGTTGGCTATGGCTACACCTTC
CASSSGTGVGYGYTF
>TRBV11-2|13|.|TRBJ2-7|.
TGTGCCAGCAGCCTAGGGCTAGCTTACGAGCAGTACTTC
CASSLGLAYEQYF
>TRBV5-1|14|.|TRBJ2-7|.
TGCGCCAGCAGCTTTACACGGGAAGAATACGAGCAGTACTTC
CASSFTREEYEQYF
>TRBV5-5|15|few|TRBJ2-7|TRBD1
TGTGCCACTGCGACAGGGGCAGGGGGCATCTACGAGCAGTACTTC
CATATGAGGIYEQYF
>TRBV27|14|.|TRBJ1-2|.
TGTGCCAGCAAAAGGACAGACGACAGCTATGGCTACACCTTC
CASKRTDDSYGYTF
>TRBV19|18|.|TRBJ1-1|TRBD1
TGTGCCAGTAGTAAATATGTCCCACTCGGACAGGGGAACACTGAAGCTTTCTTT
CASSKYVPLGQGNTEAFF
>TRBV5-1|13|.|TRBJ2-2|.
TGCGCCAGCAGCTTGGTGGGCGCCGGGGAGCTGTTTTTT
CASSLVGAGELFF
>TRBV30|15|few|TRBJ2-7|TRBD1
TGTGCCTGGAGTGGTGAGGGACAGGGGGGATACGAGCAGTACTTC
CAWSGEGQGGYEQYF
>TRBV30|16|few|TRBJ1-1|TRBD1
TGTGCCTGGAGAGAATACAGGGGGGTATTGAACACTGAAGCTTTCTTT
CAWREYRGVLNTEAFF
>TRBV27|13|.|TRBJ2-3|.
TGTGCCAGCAGTTATCAGGGCACAGATACGCAGTATTTT
CASSYQGTDTQYF
>TRBV23-1|15|once|TRBJ2-7|TRBD2
TGCGCCAGCATCCCTCGGACTAGCGGGCTCTACGAGCAGTACTTC
CASIPRTSGLYEQYF
>TRBV4-3|13|.|TRBJ2-3|.
TGCGCCAGCAGCCCAAGTAGTGGTAGTACGCAGTATTTT
CASSPSSGSTQYF
>TRBV6-4|15|.|TRBJ2-1|.
TGTGCCAGCAGTGACTCTGACTCCGTACACAATGAGCAGTTCTTC
CASSDSDSVHNEQFF
>TRBV5-1|14|.|TRBJ1-1|.
TGCGCCAGCAGCTTGGTACCAGGGTCCACTGAAGCTTTCTTT
CASSLVPGSTEAFF
>TRBV19|15|.|TRBJ1-5|.
TGTGCCAGTAGTATTCCCAGGGCAAGCAATCAGCCCCAGCATTTT
CASSIPRASNQPQHF
>TRBV6-1|14|.|TRBJ1-4|.
TGTGCCGGGGCACCGGGACATGGAAATGAAAAACTGTTTTTT
CAGAPGHGNEKLFF
>TRBV4-3|14|once|TRBJ2-5|.
TGCGCCAGCAGCCAAGGGGCAGGGGAAGAGACCCAGTACTTC
CASSQGAGEETQYF
>TRBV5-1|18|.|TRBJ2-2|TRBD2
TGCGCCAGCAGCTTTCGTCTAGCGGGCAGCTGGAACACCGGGGAGCTGTTTTTT
CASSFRLAGSWNTGELFF
>TRBV18|14|.|TRBJ2-2|TRBD2
TGTGCCAGCGCCGGGGGGAGGAACACCGGGGAGCTGTTTTTT
CASAGGRNTGELFF
>TRBV19|13|.|TRBJ1-2|.
TGTGCCAGTAGTATACACAATAACTATGGCTACACCTTC
CASSIHNNYGYTF
>TRBV6-1|16|.|TRBJ2-5|TRBD1
TGTGCCAGCAGTGAACAAGCATGGGACAGAGTAAAGGCCCAGTACTTC
CASSEQAWDRVKAQYF
>TRBV6-5|15|few|TRBJ2-4|.
TGTGCCAGCGTTGGGGCTACTCTAGCCAAAAACATTCAGTACTTC
CASVGATLAKNIQYF
>TRBV6-6|13|.|TRBJ1-2|.
TGTGCCAGCAGCCCAGGACAGTATTATGGCTACACCTTC
CASSPGQYYGYTF
>TRBV6-4|14|many|TRBJ2-3|.
TGTGCCAGCAGTGCCAGCGGGAGCACAGATACGCAGTATTTT
CASSASGSTDTQYF
>TRBV7-9|15|.|TRBJ2-2|.
TGTGCCAGCACCCAGGTCGGAGGGGGCGCCGGGGAGCTGTTTTTT
CASTQVGGGAGELFF
>TRBV30|13|.|TRBJ1-1|.
TGTGCCTGGAACCAAAGGGGCAGGACTGAAGCTTTCTTT
CAWNQRGRTEAFF
>TRBV9|14|.|TRBJ1-3|.
TGTGCCAGCAGCGTAGGCAGCTCTGGAAACACCATATATTTT
CASSVGSSGNTIYF
>TRBV2|14|.|TRBJ1-1|.
TGTGCCAGCAGAACCCGGGAAGGTCTCACTGAAGCTTTCTTT
CASRTREGLTEAFF
>TRBV5-1|15|.|TRBJ2-5|TRBD2
TGCGCCAGCAGCCCCCGGACTAGCGACGGGGGGACCCAGTACTTC
CASSPRTSDGGTQYF
>TRBV7-8|14|.|TRBJ2-5|TRBD1
TGTGCCAGCAGCAGAGGGGGCCCCCAAGAGACCCAGTACTTC
CASSRGGPQETQYF
>TRBV5-4|16|few|TRBJ2-5|TRBD1
TGTGCCAGCAGCTTGGTAGGGACAGGGATTAGTGAGACCCAGTACTTC
CASSLVGTGISETQYF
>TRBV2|13|.|TRBJ2-7|.
TGTGCCAGCAATCGGGACAACTCCTACGAGCAGTACTTC
CASNRDNSYEQYF